This T cell receptor (beta chain) came from a study of blood T cell repertoires in COVID-19 (dated by TCRdb to the early 2020s). Study-level background: Samples from collaborators originated in the United States, Italy and Spain and spanned both the acute and convalescent phases of COVID-19. A de-identified subject ID, COVID-19 status, age in years and sex were almost always included in the sample metadata. The repertoires were released in a freely available public database meant as a resource for research on the immune response to SARS-CoV-2. The dataset comprised deeply sampled blood TCRbeta repertoires from subjects exposed to, actively infected with, or recovered from COVID-19. The material from the prospective study consisted of cDNA or gDNA derived from T cells, B-cell-depleted T cells, or PBMCs. The samples were drawn from two sources: the first 160 participants of the ongoing ImmuneRACE study, and 1,200 or so subjects contributed by 6 global collaborators. Where available, HLA class I and class II types were taken from metadata supplied by the sample provider and were not determined by assay-based typing.

The immunoSEQ Assay, a bias-controlled multiplex PCR, was used to amplify TCRbeta CDR3 regions from genomic DNA. For the original study's pipeline: The number of nucleated cells in each sample was estimated from the amplification of reference gene primers within the assay. To quantify the absolute abundance of each unique TCRbeta CDR3 rearrangement, sequence reads were collapsed and filtered. For each sample, productive Simpson clonality was calculated as the square root of Simpson's diversity index over productive rearrangements. TCRdb holds this immuneACCESS table with in-frame rearrangements only. Some clones are missing; in checked studies, unresolved V genes explain under half, and the rest has no known cause. V and J calls and clone size are as listed in that table; D and trimming were resolved from the DNA. The sample table lists around 350,000 clones, 85% to 90% of them with a count of one. Approximately 2.9% of the sample goes to the ten largest clones.

A word on this clone: No antigen is known for it. No base-level quality is on record; no much larger clone is a single base apart.

Each collaborating institution followed its own protocols to collect whole blood in K2EDTA tubes. For TCRbeta analysis, collaborators shipped samples in one of three forms: frozen whole blood, isolated PBMCs, or DNA extracted from either of those sample types. The investigation overall reported the following: The amount of clinical and demographic metadata varied by source and participant and was provided uncurated.

The CDR3 numbers 13 residues from cysteine through phenylalanine. Solely the CDR3 DNA is kept, with 39 bases framed from the first base. V loses 9 bases at its end and J loses 3 bases; junction bases beyond the gene matches: 1. In the germline V gene, CDR1 corresponds to SNHLY and CDR2 to FYNNEI. The sample taken for sequencing was peripheral blood. Recombination connected TRBV2 to TRBJ2-1, with TRBD1 matching 11 junction bases. The clonotype comes from a human donor in a cohort sampled during active COVID-19. Read as DNA, the sequence is TGTGCCAGGGGGACAGGGGGCTACAATGAGCAGTTCTTC. Protein translation: CARGTGGYNEQFF.